The clone carrying this T cell receptor beta chain was recorded a few times. The antigen is unknown. This record belongs to a study of beta chain features in type 1 diabetes. The study's findings and limits: Among all four CD4+ subsets, Type 1 diabetes patients had TCRB CDR3s that were moderately but significantly shorter. In the patient group, naive, central memory and Treg TCRB repertoires seemed more alike than in the healthy donor group.

Every bit of the isolated RNA underwent reverse transcription, so sequencing read expressed TCRB transcripts. Assay: immunoSEQ multiplex PCR; the TCRdb copy retains only in-frame clones and omits some. The table records over 200,000 clones, 11% of them present only once. V lost 6 bases to trimming and J lost 7 bases; unmatched junction nucleotides: 6. Germline CDR1 and CDR2: LNHDA and SQIVND (reference sequence). CDR3 size: 14 residues. This rearrangement joins TRBV19 to TRBJ1-6; TRBD1 aligns across 7 bases. Sequenced material: naive CD4+ T cells from blood. The sequence derives from a young man with type 1 diabetes. Written as DNA, the CDR3 is TGTGCCAGTAGCCAGGGGGTGGTCAATTCACCCCTCCACTTT. This gives the protein CASSQGVVNSPLHF.